Presented here are 21 T cell receptor beta chains from one specimen sequenced in a study of blood T cells in healthy people across ages. PCR was performed a second time for about 6 to 12 cycles using a sample-barcoded 5' primer and a J-beta primer mix. TCRdb analysed the 5' RACE reads with MiXCR anew, one entry per CDR3 protein. The sample holds 750,000 or so distinct CDR3 sequences, about 25% seen once. This same sample was also taken into another study, of T cells of mothers and their children.

The specimen sequenced was blood. These receptor sequences come from a boy between 5 and 17 years old in good health.

This clonotype showed up just a few times. The rearrangement links TRBV9 to TRBJ2-7, with a possible D match to TRBD1 (7 bases). The CDR3 has 14 residues. The ends were cut back, 1 base at V and 2 bases at J, with 10 bases in the middle. Per the germline V gene, CDR1 is SGDLS and CDR2 is YYNGEE. The CDR3 sequence is CASSVTGEAYEQYF. CDR3 in DNA: TGTGCCAGCAGCGTAACAGGGGAGGCCTACGAGCAGTACTTC.

This clonotype came up a few times. This chain connects TRBV7-3 to TRBJ2-5; D is perhaps TRBD2 (6 bases). Looked up from germline, CDR1 is SGHTA and CDR2 is FQGTGA. CDR3 length: 16 amino acids. Trimming removed 2 bases at V and 1 base at J, with 14 bases between. CDR3 sequence reads: CASSLDGRRGQETQYF. The CDR3 DNA follows: TGTGCCAGCAGCTTAGACGGGAGAAGGGGCCAAGAGACCCAGTACTTC.

CDR3 in DNA: TGCAGCGTTGGCCTAGCGGGAGATATCTACAATGAGCAGTTCTTC. This encodes CSVGLAGDIYNEQFF. The chain employs TRBV29-1 and TRBJ2-1; 10 nucleotides align to TRBD2. Germline V gene sequence: CDR1 SQVTM, CDR2 ANQGSEA. The CDR3 runs 15 residues. Trimming removed 4 bases from V and 3 bases from J; junction bases left unmatched: 6.

The J gene is TRBJ1-4, the V gene TRBV12-3 or TRBV12-4; unclear D gene. The CDR3 loop spans 15 amino acids. The V gene lost 5 bases and the J gene lost 8 bases, with 18 bases spanning the gap. For the CDR3, the DNA is TGTGCCAGCAGTCCTACGAGGGTCATTGGAGAAAAACTGTTTTTT. This codes for CASSPTRVIGEKLFF.

This clonotype was recorded at least ten times. The chain employs TRBV18 and TRBJ2-4; D remains unclear. CDR1 is KGHSH and CDR2 is LQKENI in the germline V gene. V lost 2 bases and J lost 4, with 9 bases in between. CDR3 length: 14 amino acids. CDR3 protein: CASSPLGGKNIQYF. CDR3 bases: TGTGCCAGCTCACCATTAGGTGGGAAAAACATTCAGTACTTC.

The chain combines TRBV14 with TRBJ2-5; perhaps D is TRBD1 or TRBD2 (5 bases each). The J call may be faulty, since TRBJ2-1 better matches the DNA end. Germline V CDR1 and CDR2: SGHDN, FVKESK. The CDR3 runs to 13 residues. This chain's CDR3 is CASRFRAGGEQFF. CDR3 in DNA: TGTGCCAGCAGGTTCCGGGCTGGGGGTGAGCAGTTCTTC.

CDR3 amino acids: CASSRLGTANEQYF. DNA of the CDR3: TGTGCCAGCAGCCGCTTGGGGACAGCAAACGAGCAGTACTTC. The chain links TRBV7-9 to TRBJ2-5; 7 bases fit TRBD1. The assigned J gene may be wrong: the sequence end matches TRBJ2-7 better. CDR1 is SEHNR, CDR2 FQNEAQ, per germline (reference sequence). This CDR3 is built from 14 residues.

The chain links TRBV4-1 to TRBJ2-5; D may be TRBD2 (5 bases). The J call may be wrong; the DNA end is better matched by TRBJ2-1. The CDR3 contains 13 residues. Germline V gene lookup returns CDR1 MGHRA and CDR2 YSYEKL. CDR3 sequence reads: CASSHGLGNEQFF. CDR3 DNA sequence: TGCGCCAGCAGCCATGGACTTGGCAATGAGCAGTTCTTC.

This clonotype was seen only a few times. The chain is built from TRBV15 and TRBJ1-5; D unclear. The CDR3 is made up of 14 amino acids. Germline V gene data show CDR1 as LNHNV and CDR2 as YYDKDF (reference sequence). V gave up 6 bases and J gave up 2 bases, with 11 bases separating them. The CDR3 DNA sequence: TGTGCCACCAGTCGTGGCACCGGCAATCAGCCCCAGCATTTT. Translating it yields CATSRGTGNQPQHF. The full variable domain, rest sourced from reference TRBV15 and TRBJ1-5, is DAMVIQNPRYQVTQFGKPVTLSCSQTLNHNVMYWYQQKSSQAPKLLFHYYDKDFNNEADTPDNFQSRRPNTSFCFLDIRSPGLGDTAMYLCATSRGTGNQPQHFGDGTRLSIL.

The CDR3 sequence: CSVYLPSTDTQYF. CDR3 nucleotide sequence: TGCAGCGTATACTTACCTAGCACAGATACGCAGTATTTT. V and J are TRBV29-1 and TRBJ2-3; D unresolved. Trimming shortened V by 6 bases and J by 0 bases, and 10 bases separated the two germline ends. This CDR3 contains 13 residues. Germline CDR1 is SQVTM and CDR2 is ANQGSEA.

This chain joins TRBV3-1 and TRBJ2-4; TRBD1 matches 7 bases. Trimming at V came to 4 bases and at J to 1 base, leaving 10 bases not matched to a gene. Germline values: CDR1 LGHDT, CDR2 YNNKEL (reference sequence). There are 17 residues in the CDR3. CDR3 in DNA: TGTGCCAGCAGCCCGTCGGGAACAGGGGCGGCCAAAAACATTCAGTACTTC. Translated, it gives CASSPSGTGAAKNIQYF.

This clonotype was observed a few times. The CDR3 region has the DNA TGTGCCAGCAGCGAACAGGGGAATAATGGCTACACCTTC. Protein sequence: CASSEQGNNGYTF. V gene TRBV7-9 combines with J gene TRBJ1-2, with 7 nucleotides matching TRBD1. After removal of 5 bases from V and 6 bases from J, the junction contained 6 bases not matched to a gene. This CDR3 contains 13 residues. Germline CDR1 SEHNR, CDR2 FQNEAQ (reference sequence).

The table lists this clonotype with a few counts. The junction shows a germline mismatch at one end, possibly a read error. This chain connects TRBV7-2 to TRBJ2-5, with TRBD2 identical over 12 bases. This CDR3 spans 16 amino acids. The germline V gene encodes CDR1 SGHTA and CDR2 FQGNSA. The CDR3 coding sequence is TGTGCCAGCAGCCTCCGACTAGCGGGGGACCAAGAGACCCCGTACTTC. It yields the protein CASSLRLAGDQETPYF.

In its sample, this clonotype was seen a few times. The chain recombines TRBV7-9 with TRBJ1-2; a possible D gene is TRBD1 (6 bases). This CDR3 has 11 amino acids. V lost 7 bases, J lost 7 bases, and 10 bases lay in between. Looked up from germline, CDR1 is SEHNR and CDR2 is FQNEAQ (reference sequence). The CDR3 reads CASTGTFGYTF. For the CDR3, the DNA is TGTGCCAGCACTGGGACATTTGGCTACACCTTC.

This rearrangement joins TRBV7-3 to TRBJ2-2; D is possibly TRBD2 (5 bases). CDR1 is SGHTA, CDR2 FQGTGA, per germline. Trimming removed 2 bases from V and 5 bases from J, with 15 bases in between. The CDR3 has 16 residues. The CDR3 DNA is TGTGCCAGCAGCTTAGGACGGCTAGAGGGAACCGGGGAGCTGTTTTTT. Its protein product is CASSLGRLEGTGELFF.

The chain uses TRBV27 and TRBJ1-5, with 9 bases aligning to TRBD1. The CDR3 spans 16 residues. V shed 0 bases and J 11 bases; nucleotides not matched to a gene: 11. The germline V gene encodes CDR1 MNHEY and CDR2 SMNVEV (reference sequence). The CDR3 coding sequence is TGTGCCAGCAGTTTATCCTGGGACAGGGCAGCCAGGGCCCAGCATTTT. It yields the protein CASSLSWDRAARAQHF.

The CDR3 protein is CASSDSGLAGNTGELFF. The CDR3 coding sequence is TGTGCCAGCAGTGATTCGGGACTAGCGGGGAACACCGGGGAGCTGTTTTTT. The rearrangement uses TRBV25-1 and TRBJ2-2; 12 bases line up with TRBD2. Looked up from germline, CDR1 is MGHDK and CDR2 is SYGVNS. The trim removed 3 bases at V and 1 base at J, leaving 3 bases unmatched. CDR3 length: 17 residues.

The DNA for the CDR3 is TGCAGTGCTAGTCGTATCGGAGCGGGAGGAGAGACCCAGTACTTC. This encodes CSASRIGAGGETQYF. The V and J genes are TRBV20-1 and TRBJ2-5, with TRBD2 identical over 9 bases. Germline-derived CDR1 and CDR2 are DFQATT and SNEGSKA (reference sequence). The CDR3 consists of 15 residues. The V segment lost 3 bases and the J segment 4 bases; nucleotides outside the gene matches: 9.

This clonotype has more than one count but fewer than ten. Relative to the germline gene, one junction end is altered; a read error may explain this. The rearrangement links TRBV7-7 to TRBJ2-3, with D perhaps TRBD1 (5 bases). CDR1 is SSHAT and CDR2 is FNYEAQ in the germline V gene (reference sequence). The CDR3 is 13 residues long. CDR3 in DNA: TGTGCTAGCACCCCTCTTAGGGGAGATACGCAGTATTTT. This codes for CASTPLRGDTQYF.

This clonotype came up a few times. The J gene is TRBJ2-2, the V gene TRBV7-9; 7 bases fit TRBD2. CDR3 length: 16 amino acids. The germline V gene encodes CDR1 SEHNR and CDR2 FQNEAQ (reference sequence). With 1 base clipped from V and 1 base from J, the junction kept 3 bases outside the gene matches. CDR3 DNA sequence: TGTGCCAGCAGCTTAGACGGCGGGGGGAACACCGGGGAGCTGTTTTTT. Protein sequence: CASSLDGGGNTGELFF. Looking up the rest from reference TRBV7-9 and TRBJ2-2 gives the full variable domain: DTGVSQNPRHKITKRGQNVTFRCDPISEHNRLYWYRQTLGQGPEFLTYFQNEAQLEKSRLLSDRFSAERPKGSFSTLEIQRTEQGDSAMYLCASSLDGGGNTGELFFGEGSRLTVL.

A few counts support this clonotype. CDR3 protein: CASSPTGANIQYF. CDR3 nucleotide sequence: TGTGCCAGCAGCCCAACGGGGGCGAACATTCAGTACTTC. The V call is TRBV11-2, the J call TRBJ2-4; perhaps D is TRBD1 or TRBD2 (6 bases each). With 5 bases removed from V and 7 bases from J, the gap between germline ends came to 12 bases. Germline V CDR1 and CDR2: SGHAT, FQNNGV. The CDR3 loop spans 13 amino acids.